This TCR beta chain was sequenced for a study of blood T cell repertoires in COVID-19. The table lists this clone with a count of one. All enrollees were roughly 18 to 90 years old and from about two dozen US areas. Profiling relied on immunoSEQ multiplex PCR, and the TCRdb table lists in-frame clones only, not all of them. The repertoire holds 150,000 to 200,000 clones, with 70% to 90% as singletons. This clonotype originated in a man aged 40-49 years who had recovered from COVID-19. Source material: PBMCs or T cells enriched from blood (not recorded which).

Here the CDR3 reads CASSLPDRYNSPLHF. In DNA, the CDR3 is TGTGCCAGCTCACTCCCGGACAGATATAATTCACCCCTCCACTTT. The chain links TRBV18 to TRBJ1-6; tentative D call: TRBD1 (6 bases). This CDR3 has 15 amino acids. Trimming took off 4 bases at V and 4 bases at J, with 11 bases between the two ends. CDR1 and CDR2 (germline): KGHSH, LQKENI. Complete variable domain (other parts from reference TRBV18 and TRBJ1-6): NAGVMQNPRHLVRRRGQEARLRCSPMKGHSHVYWYRQLPEEGLKFMVYLQKENIIDESGMPKERFSAEFPKEGPSILRIQQVVRGDSAAYFCASSLPDRYNSPLHFGNGTRLTVT.